The 13 T cell receptor beta chains below come from one sample, sequenced in a study of CD8 T cells in ankylosing spondylitis. The antigens these receptors bind are not known. TCRdb recomputed calls from the 5' RACE reads with MiXCR, one row per CDR3 protein. The table includes hundreds of thousands of distinct CDR3 sequences, about 10% detected once. Study-level results: The study identified a TCR beta motif of eight highly homologous variants that appeared characteristic of ankylosing spondylitis blood.

Sequenced material: blood, either unsorted or a sorted T cell fraction (not recorded which). The receptors originated from a male donor with ankylosing spondylitis.

Many counts were recorded for this clonotype. The chain has TRBV6-4 and TRBJ1-2; no clear D. Germline V CDR1 and CDR2: MRHNA, SNTAGT. There are 14 residues in the CDR3. V gave up 0 bases and J gave up 7 bases, with 12 bases separating them. The CDR3 region is CASSDSGYGTGYTF. As DNA, the CDR3 is TGTGCCAGCAGTGACTCAGGGTACGGTACTGGCTACACCTTC.

This clonotype showed up just once. CDR3 residues: CAISESGRLVETQYF. CDR3 DNA sequence: TGTGCCATCAGTGAGTCTGGACGCCTCGTAGAGACCCAGTACTTC. The chain recombines TRBV10-3 with TRBJ2-5; D not resolved. This CDR3 comprises 15 residues. The V gene's germline CDR1 is ENHRY and CDR2 SYGVKD. Trimming left V 0 bases short and J 4 bases short, with 12 bases between.

The chain uses TRBV20-1 and TRBJ1-5; D gene uncertain. Trimming pared 3 bases from V and 6 bases from J, leaving 9 bases between. Germline V gene sequence: CDR1 DFQATT, CDR2 SNEGSKA (reference sequence). This CDR3 is 12 amino acids long. The CDR3 is CSASFGSQPQHF. The CDR3, as DNA: TGCAGTGCTAGTTTCGGGAGTCAGCCCCAGCATTTT.

The chain joins TRBV5-1 to TRBJ2-3, with 7 bases aligning to TRBD1. The V gene's germline CDR1 is SGHRS and CDR2 YFSETQ. This CDR3 contains 14 residues. Losses at the gene ends were 3 bases for V and 5 bases for J; bases not matched to a gene: 6. For the CDR3, the DNA is TGCGCCAGCAGCTACCGACAGGGACAAGATACGCAGTATTTT. This gives the protein CASSYRQGQDTQYF.

In this sample, this clonotype turned up a few times. The chain recombines TRBV27 with TRBJ1-5; D not certain. The CDR3 is 14 amino acids. The germline V and J ends were trimmed by 1 base and 4 bases, with 8 bases remaining between them. Germline V gene data show CDR1 as MNHEY and CDR2 as SMNVEV (reference sequence). This CDR3 reads CASSLYSPNQPQHF. CDR3 DNA: TGTGCCAGCAGTTTATACAGTCCTAATCAGCCCCAGCATTTT.

The chain's CDR3 is CASLPLDAYRYNEQFF. Here the CDR3 DNA reads TGTGCCAGCCTCCCCCTCGATGCCTACCGATACAATGAGCAGTTCTTC. This sequence joins TRBV28 and TRBJ2-1; D is unclear. The germline V and J ends were trimmed by 8 bases and 4 bases, with 21 bases remaining between them. This CDR3 contains 16 residues. Germline V gene data show CDR1 as MDHEN and CDR2 as SYDVKM.

This clonotype was seen more than once but under ten times. V usage is TRBV20-1 and J usage is TRBJ2-5; 10 nucleotides match TRBD1. Germline V gene sequence: CDR1 DFQATT, CDR2 SNEGSKA (reference sequence). Trimming removed 3 bases from V and 7 bases from J; junction bases left unmatched: 11. CDR3 length: 15 amino acids. The CDR3 sequence: CSASIPGQGFGTQYF. The CDR3 DNA follows: TGCAGTGCTAGTATACCGGGACAGGGGTTCGGGACCCAGTACTTC.

This rearrangement joins TRBV27 to TRBJ2-1; D may be TRBD1 (6 bases). V shed 5 bases and J shed 6 bases, with 11 bases lying between them. The CDR3 is made up of 13 amino acids. Germline CDR1 reads MNHEY; CDR2 reads SMNVEV (reference sequence). CDR3 nucleotide sequence: TGTGCCAGCAGTGTACTGACAGGCAATGAGCAGTTCTTC. This translates into CASSVLTGNEQFF.

This clonotype was observed many times. This chain joins TRBV20-1 and TRBJ2-3; D is tentatively TRBD1 or TRBD2 (5 bases each). Germline loops: CDR1 DFQATT, CDR2 SNEGSKA (reference sequence). The V end lost 6 bases, the J end lost 0 bases, and 13 bases lay between the germline ends. The CDR3 is 14 amino acids. Here the CDR3 reads CSAPGHASTDTQYF. The CDR3 DNA reads as TGCAGTGCCCCGGGGCACGCTAGCACAGATACGCAGTATTTT.

In its sample, this clonotype was seen a few times. This chain joins TRBV12-3 or TRBV12-4 and TRBJ1-2; no reliable D call. This CDR3 region has 12 residues. V lost 5 bases to trimming and J lost 5 bases, with 9 bases between them. CDR3 sequence: CASSPRLYGYTF. The CDR3 DNA follows: TGTGCCAGCAGTCCTCGTCTTTATGGCTACACCTTC.

The CDR3 DNA follows: TGCAGTGCCATATCGACCGAGCGCGGCAATCAGCCCCAGCATTTT. Protein sequence: CSAISTERGNQPQHF. This sequence joins TRBV20-1 and TRBJ1-5; D remains ambiguous. V was shortened by 6 bases and J by 2 bases, with 17 bases between the two germline ends. The CDR3 is made up of 15 amino acids. The germline V gene has CDR1 DFQATT and CDR2 SNEGSKA (reference sequence).

In its sample, this clonotype was seen many times. The J gene is TRBJ2-7, the V gene TRBV10-1; D is perhaps TRBD2 (5 bases). The CDR3 is 11 amino acids. Germline-derived CDR1 and CDR2 are WNHNN and SYGVQD (reference sequence). V dropped 8 bases and J dropped 1 base, with 6 bases sitting between them. CDR3 DNA sequence: TGCGCCAGCGGGAGTTCCTACGAGCAGTACTTC. Protein: CASGSSYEQYF.

The chain combines TRBV5-1 with TRBJ1-5; D call uncertain. V lost 1 base and J lost 6, with 8 bases in between. The CDR3 spans 13 residues. Per germline, CDR1 SGHRS and CDR2 YFSETQ. The CDR3: CASSLSPGQPQHF. In nucleotides, the CDR3 is TGCGCCAGCAGCTTGTCCCCAGGTCAGCCCCAGCATTTT.